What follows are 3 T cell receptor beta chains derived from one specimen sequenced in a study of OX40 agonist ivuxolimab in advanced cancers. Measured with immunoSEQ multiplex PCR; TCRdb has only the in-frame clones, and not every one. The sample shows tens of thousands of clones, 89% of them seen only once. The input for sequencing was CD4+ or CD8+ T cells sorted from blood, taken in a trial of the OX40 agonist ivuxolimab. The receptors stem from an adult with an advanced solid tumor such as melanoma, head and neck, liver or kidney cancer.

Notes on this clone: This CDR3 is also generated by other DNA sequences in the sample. For the CDR3, the DNA is TGTGCCAGCAGTGTACGGCTTAGCAATCAGCCCCAGCATTTT. Residues: CASSVRLSNQPQHF. The genes are TRBV27 and TRBJ1-5; no definite D call. V was shortened by 5 bases and J by 0 bases, with 8 bases between the two germline ends. CDR1 MNHEY and CDR2 SMNVEV come from the germline V gene (reference sequence). There are 14 residues in the CDR3.

CDR3 residues: CASSEFGGNTEAFF. CDR3 DNA sequence: TGTGCCAGCAGTGAATTTGGCGGGAACACTGAAGCTTTCTTT. This chain connects TRBV2 to TRBJ1-1, with D unclear. CDR3 size: 14 residues. The germline V gene encodes CDR1 SNHLY and CDR2 FYNNEI. V lost 2 bases and J 1 base, leaving 8 bases between the germline ends.

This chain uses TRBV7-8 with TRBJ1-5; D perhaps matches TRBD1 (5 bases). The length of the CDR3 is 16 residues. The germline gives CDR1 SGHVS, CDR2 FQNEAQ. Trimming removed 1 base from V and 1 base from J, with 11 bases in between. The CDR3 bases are TGTGCCAGCAGCTTAGGAGGGGTACAGAGCAATCAGCCCCAGCATTTT. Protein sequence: CASSLGGVQSNQPQHF.